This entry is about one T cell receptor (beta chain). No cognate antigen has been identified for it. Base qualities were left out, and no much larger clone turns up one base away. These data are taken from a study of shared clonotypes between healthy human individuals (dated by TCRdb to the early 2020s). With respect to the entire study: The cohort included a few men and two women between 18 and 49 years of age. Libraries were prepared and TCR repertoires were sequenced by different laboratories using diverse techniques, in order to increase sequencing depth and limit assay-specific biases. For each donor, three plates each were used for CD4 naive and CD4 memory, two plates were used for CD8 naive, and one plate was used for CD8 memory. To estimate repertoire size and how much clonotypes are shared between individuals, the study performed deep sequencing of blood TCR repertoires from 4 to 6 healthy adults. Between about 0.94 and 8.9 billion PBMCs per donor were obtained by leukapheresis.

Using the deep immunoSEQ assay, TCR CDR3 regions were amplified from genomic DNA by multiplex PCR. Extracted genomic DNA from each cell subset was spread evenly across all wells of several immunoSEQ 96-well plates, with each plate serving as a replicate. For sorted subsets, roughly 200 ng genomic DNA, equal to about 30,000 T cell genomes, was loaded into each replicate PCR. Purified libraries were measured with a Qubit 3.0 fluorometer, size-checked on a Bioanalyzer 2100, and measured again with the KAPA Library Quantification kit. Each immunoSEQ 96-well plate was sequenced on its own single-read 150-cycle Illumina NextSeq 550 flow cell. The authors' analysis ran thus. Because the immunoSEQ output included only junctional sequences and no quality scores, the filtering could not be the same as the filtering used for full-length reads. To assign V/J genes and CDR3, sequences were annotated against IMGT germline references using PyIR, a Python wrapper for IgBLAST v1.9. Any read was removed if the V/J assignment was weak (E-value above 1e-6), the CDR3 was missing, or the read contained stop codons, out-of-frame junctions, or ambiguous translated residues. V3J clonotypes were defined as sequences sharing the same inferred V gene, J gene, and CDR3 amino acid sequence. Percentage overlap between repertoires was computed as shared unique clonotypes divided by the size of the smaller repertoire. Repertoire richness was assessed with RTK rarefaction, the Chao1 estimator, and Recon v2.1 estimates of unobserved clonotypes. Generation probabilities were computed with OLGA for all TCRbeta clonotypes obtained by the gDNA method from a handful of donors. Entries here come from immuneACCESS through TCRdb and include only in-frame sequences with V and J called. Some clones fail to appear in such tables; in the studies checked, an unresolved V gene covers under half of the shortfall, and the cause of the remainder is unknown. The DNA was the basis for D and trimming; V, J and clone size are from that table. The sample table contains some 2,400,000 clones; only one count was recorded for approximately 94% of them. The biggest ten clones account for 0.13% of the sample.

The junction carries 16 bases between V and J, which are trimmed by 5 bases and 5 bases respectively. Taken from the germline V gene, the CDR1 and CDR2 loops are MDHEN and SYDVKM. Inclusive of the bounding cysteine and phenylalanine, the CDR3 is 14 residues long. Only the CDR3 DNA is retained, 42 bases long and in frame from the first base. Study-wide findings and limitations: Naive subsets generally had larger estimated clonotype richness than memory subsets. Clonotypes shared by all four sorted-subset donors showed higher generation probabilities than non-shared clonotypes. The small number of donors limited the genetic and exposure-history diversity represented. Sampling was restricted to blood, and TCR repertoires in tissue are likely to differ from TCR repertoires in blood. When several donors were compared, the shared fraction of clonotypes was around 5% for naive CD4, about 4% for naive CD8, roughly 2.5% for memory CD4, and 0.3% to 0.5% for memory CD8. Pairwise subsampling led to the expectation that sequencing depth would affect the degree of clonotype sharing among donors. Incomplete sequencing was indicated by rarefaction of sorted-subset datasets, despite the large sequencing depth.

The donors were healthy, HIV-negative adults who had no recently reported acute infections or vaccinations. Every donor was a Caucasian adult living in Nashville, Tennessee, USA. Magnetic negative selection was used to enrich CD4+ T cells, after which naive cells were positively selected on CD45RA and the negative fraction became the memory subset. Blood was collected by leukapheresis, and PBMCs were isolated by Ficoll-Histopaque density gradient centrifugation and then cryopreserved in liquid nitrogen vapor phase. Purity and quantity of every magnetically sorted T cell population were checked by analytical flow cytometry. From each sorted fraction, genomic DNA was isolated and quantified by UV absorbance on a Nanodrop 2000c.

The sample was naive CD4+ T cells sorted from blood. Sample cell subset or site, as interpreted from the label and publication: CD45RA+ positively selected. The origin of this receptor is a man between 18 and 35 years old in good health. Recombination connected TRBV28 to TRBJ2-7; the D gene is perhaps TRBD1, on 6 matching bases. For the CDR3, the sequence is CASSLLRGRHEQYF. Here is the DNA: TGTGCCAGCAGTCTCCTCAGGGGACGCCACGAGCAGTACTTC.